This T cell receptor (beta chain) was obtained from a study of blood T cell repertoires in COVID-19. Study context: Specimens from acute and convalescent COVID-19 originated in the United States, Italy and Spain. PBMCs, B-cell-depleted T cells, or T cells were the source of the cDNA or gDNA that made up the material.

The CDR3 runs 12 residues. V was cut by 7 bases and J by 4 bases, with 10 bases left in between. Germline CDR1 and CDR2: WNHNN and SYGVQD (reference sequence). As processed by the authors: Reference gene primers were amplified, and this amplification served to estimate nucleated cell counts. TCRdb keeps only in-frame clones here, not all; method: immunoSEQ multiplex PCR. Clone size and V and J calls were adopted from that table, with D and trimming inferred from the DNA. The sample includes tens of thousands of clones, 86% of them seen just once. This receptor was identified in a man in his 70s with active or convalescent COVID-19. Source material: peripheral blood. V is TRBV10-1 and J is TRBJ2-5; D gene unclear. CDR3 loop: CASTPFPETQYF. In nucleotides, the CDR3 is TGCGCCAGCACCCCGTTTCCAGAGACCCAGTACTTC.